The rows below give T cell receptor beta chains drawn from one sample of a study of T cell repertoires in cytomegalovirus infection. MiXCR, run by TCRdb on the reads, gives a single entry per CDR3 protein. The profile shows approximately 730,000 distinct CDR3 sequences, about 33% of them singletons. Their cognate antigens are unknown. Source: cultured PBMCs, taken from culture after CMV antigen stimulation. These receptors originate from a human donor in good health (CMV status not recorded). Some clones in this sample may be carry-over from other donors' samples. CDR3s include the opening cysteine and the closing phenylalanine or tryptophan. A D gene is named only where the DNA matches it firmly. Where a row states a size, it is once, few, many or the class of an expanded clone; other rows omit it.

len	abundance	v_gene	j_gene	d_gene	CDR3nt	CDR3aa
19	few	TRBV4-1	TRBJ2-3	TRBD2	TGCGCCAGCAGCCAAGGATCTTCGTTGGGACTACACGGCACAGATACGCAGTATTTT	CASSQGSSLGLHGTDTQYF
13	few	TRBV6-6	TRBJ2-5	.	TGTGCCAGCAGTGCGGAACCCCAAGAGACCCAGTACTTC	CASSAEPQETQYF
17	.	TRBV5-6	TRBJ2-1	.	TGTGCCAGCAGCTTGGGGCGCGCCGGGGGCCTAAGAAATGAGCAGTTCTTC	CASSLGRAGGLRNEQFF
18	.	TRBV15	TRBJ1-1	.	TGTGCCACCAGCCCCTCTTTGGGGAGAATGCCCTTGAACACTGAAGCTTTCTTT	CATSPSLGRMPLNTEAFF
14	.	TRBV6-5	TRBJ2-1	.	TGTGCCAGCAGTCTGTATTCCGCCCCCGGTGAGCAGTTCTTC	CASSLYSAPGEQFF
14	.	TRBV11-2	TRBJ2-7	.	TGTGCCAGCAGCTTAGGGTCTGGGCCTTGGGAGCAGTACTTC	CASSLGSGPWEQYF
14	few	TRBV12-3/TRBV12-4	TRBJ2-1	.	TGTGCCAGCAGTTTAGCGTTCAACTACAATGAGCAGTTCTTC	CASSLAFNYNEQFF
16	few	TRBV7-2	TRBJ2-2	TRBD1	TGTGCCAGCAGCCTCCTGGGACAGGGGGCGGCCGGGGAGCTGTTTTTT	CASSLLGQGAAGELFF
15	.	TRBV4-2	TRBJ2-5	.	TGTGCCAGCAGCCAAAACGGACAAGCCCAAGAGACCCAGTACTTC	CASSQNGQAQETQYF
11	.	TRBV12-3/TRBV12-4	TRBJ2-1	.	TGTGCCAGCAGGGACCGGGCCGAGCAGTTCTTC	CASRDRAEQFF
15	.	TRBV18	TRBJ2-3	.	TGTGCCAGCTCACCAAGGACGGGATTCGGAGATACGCAGTATTTT	CASSPRTGFGDTQYF
14	.	TRBV7-2	TRBJ2-1	.	TGTGCCAGCAGCTATCGAGACAGACACAATGAGCAGTTCTTC	CASSYRDRHNEQFF
16	few	TRBV5-4	TRBJ2-3	.	TGTGCCAGCAGCTATGGGGGGGCGGACCGCACAGATACGCAGTATTTT	CASSYGGADRTDTQYF
13	.	TRBV29-1	TRBJ2-5	TRBD2	TGCAGCGTTCGGACTAGCGGACAAGAGACCCAGTACTTC	CSVRTSGQETQYF
13	once	TRBV29-1	TRBJ2-1	TRBD1	TGCAGCGTTGTGGGACAGGGTTTCGTTGAGCAGTTCTTC	CSVVGQGFVEQFF
16	.	TRBV19	TRBJ2-1	.	TGTGCCAGTAGTACATTAACAGGGCTAGGAAACAATGAGCAGTTCTTC	CASSTLTGLGNNEQFF
15	few	TRBV28	TRBJ1-2	TRBD1	TGTGCCAGCCGCCCGGGGGGACAGGGCCGAAATGGCTACACCTTC	CASRPGGQGRNGYTF
12	.	TRBV27	TRBJ2-1	.	TGTGCCAGCAGAACGGTTTTTAATGAGCAGTTCTTC	CASRTVFNEQFF
14	.	TRBV11-2	TRBJ2-5	.	TGTGCCAGCAGCTCAAACAGGGTCCAAGAGACCCAGTACTTC	CASSSNRVQETQYF
12	.	TRBV2	TRBJ2-3	.	TGTGCCAGTGGCCCTTACACAGATACGCAGTATTTT	CASGPYTDTQYF
13	few	TRBV6-1	TRBJ2-1	.	TGTGCCAGCAGACTTACTACTAGGAATGAGCAGTTCTTC	CASRLTTRNEQFF
15	few	TRBV27	TRBJ2-7	TRBD1	TGTGCCAGCAAAGCCCAGTGGGGACAGGACGGAAAGCAGTACTTC	CASKAQWGQDGKQYF
12	.	TRBV2	TRBJ1-2	.	TGTGCCAGCAGTGGGACACCAGCAGGCTACACCTTC	CASSGTPAGYTF
13	.	TRBV19	TRBJ1-5	.	TGTGCCAGTACGACAGACGCACTACAGCCCCAGCATTTT	CASTTDALQPQHF
16	.	TRBV25-1	TRBJ1-1	.	TGTGCCAGCAGTGACCCCAAGACAGATTTGGGCACTGAAGCTTTCTTT	CASSDPKTDLGTEAFF
15	many	TRBV7-2	TRBJ1-4	TRBD1	TGTGCCAGCAGCTTAGCAGGGGGCGTTTTTGAAAAACTGTTTTTT	CASSLAGGVFEKLFF
14	.	TRBV19	TRBJ2-1	TRBD2	TGTGCCAGTAATGGCGGGAGTACCCACAATGAGCAGTTCTTC	CASNGGSTHNEQFF
15	.	TRBV6-2/TRBV6-3	TRBJ2-7	TRBD1	TGTGCCAGCATCCCTTCGGGACAGGAAACCTACGAGCAGTACTTC	CASIPSGQETYEQYF
11	.	TRBV6-1	TRBJ1-2	.	TGTGCCACCAGGGGAGGGGATGGCTACACCTTC	CATRGGDGYTF
14	.	TRBV10-2	TRBJ2-7	TRBD2	TGCGCCAGCAGTACCGGGGAGGGCGGCTACGAGCAGTACTTC	CASSTGEGGYEQYF
16	.	TRBV7-9	TRBJ1-5	.	TGTGCCAGCAGCTTAGGGGGGGGGGTATTCAGTCAGCCCCAGCATTTT	CASSLGGGVFSQPQHF
14	.	TRBV5-4	TRBJ2-3	.	TGTGCCAGCAGCTTGGCAGTGGGGCCAGATACGCAGTATTTT	CASSLAVGPDTQYF
16	few	TRBV6-2/TRBV6-3	TRBJ2-5	TRBD2	TGTGCCAGCAGTTACCGGGCTAGCGGGAGAAGAGAGACCCAGTACTTC	CASSYRASGRRETQYF
11	.	TRBV6-1	TRBJ1-1	.	TGTGCCAGCATGAAGGGAACTGAAGCTTTCTTT	CASMKGTEAFF
14	few	TRBV4-2	TRBJ2-7	.	TGTGCCAGCAGCCAAGTAGAGAGGTCCTACGAGCAGTACTTC	CASSQVERSYEQYF
15	.	TRBV2	TRBJ2-7	.	TGTGCCAGCAGCGCCGAGCACGGGTCGAACTACGAGCAGTACTTC	CASSAEHGSNYEQYF
15	few	TRBV7-2	TRBJ2-7	TRBD2	TGTGCCAGCAGCCCGCCGGGACTAGCACCCTACGAGCAGTACTTC	CASSPPGLAPYEQYF
15	.	TRBV7-2	TRBJ2-1	TRBD2	TGTGCCAGCAGCCCTGAGCGGGGGGTCTACAATGAGCAGTTCTTC	CASSPERGVYNEQFF
18	.	TRBV20-1	TRBJ2-5	TRBD2	TGCAGTGCTCCGAGGGGCGGGAGGGCATTGTTACCAAGAGATACCCAGTACTTC	CSAPRGGRALLPRDTQYF
16	.	TRBV7-9	TRBJ1-2	TRBD1	TGTGCCAGCAGCGGTCTCCGGGACAGTTCTTTCTATGGCTACACCTTC	CASSGLRDSSFYGYTF
14	.	TRBV28	TRBJ2-3	TRBD2	TGTGCCAGCAGTCAAGCGGGAAGCACAGATACGCAGTATTTT	CASSQAGSTDTQYF
17	few	TRBV5-1	TRBJ2-7	.	TGCGCCAGCAGCTTGCGGTTGCGTCAGCAGAATTCCTACGAGCAGTACTTC	CASSLRLRQQNSYEQYF
13	.	TRBV7-3	TRBJ1-2	.	TGTGCCAGCAGCTCCCGGACAGTTTATGGCTACACCTTC	CASSSRTVYGYTF
14	.	TRBV6-2/TRBV6-3	TRBJ1-2	TRBD1	TGTGCCAGCAACCACCAGGACAGGGGAATGGACTACACCTTC	CASNHQDRGMDYTF
12	.	TRBV2	TRBJ2-7	TRBD2	TGTGCCAGCCCGGGAGGGCCGGGCGAGCAGTACTTC	CASPGGPGEQYF
16	.	TRBV20-1	TRBJ2-5	.	TGCAGTGCTAGAGAACATAGCAGTTGGTACCAAGAGACCCAGTACTTC	CSAREHSSWYQETQYF
14	.	TRBV7-8	TRBJ2-7	TRBD1	TGTGCCAGCAGCAAGGACAGGGTGAGCTACGAGCAGTACTTC	CASSKDRVSYEQYF
14	.	TRBV10-3	TRBJ2-1	TRBD1	TGTGCCAGTGCCGTGCGGACAGGGTTAAATGAGCAGTTCTTC	CASAVRTGLNEQFF
15	.	TRBV4-1	TRBJ1-2	.	TGCGCCAGCAGCCAGGAAGGGCAGCAGAACTATGGCTACACCTTC	CASSQEGQQNYGYTF
18	few	TRBV11-3	TRBJ2-1	TRBD2	TGTGCCAGCAGCTTAGTTTGGCCGTCGGCGGGGGAATACAATGAGCAGTTCTTC	CASSLVWPSAGEYNEQFF
14	once	TRBV5-3	TRBJ2-5	TRBD2	TGTGCCAGCAGTGAGGTAGCGGGGAAAGAGACCCAGTACTTC	CASSEVAGKETQYF
14	.	TRBV28	TRBJ1-2	.	TGTGCCAGCAGTCCCGACAGAACCCGTTATGGCTACACCTTC	CASSPDRTRYGYTF
15	.	TRBV12-3/TRBV12-4	TRBJ2-7	TRBD1	TGTGCCAGCAGTCCCCCCCGGACAGGGGGCTTCGAGCAGTACTTC	CASSPPRTGGFEQYF
15	.	TRBV7-6	TRBJ1-2	.	TGTGCCAGCACCATCCGTGGGACCGAGGCCTATGGCTACACCTTC	CASTIRGTEAYGYTF